The 16 T cell receptor beta chains below all came from one sample that was sequenced in a study of graft-versus-host responses after intestinal transplantation. Only in-frame clones appear in the TCRdb table, and some are missing; sequencing was by immunoSEQ multiplex PCR. The table records 18,000 or so clones, 85% to 95% of them present only once. The sequencing here drew on PBMCs, taken 23 days after intestinal transplant. The receptors stem from a human patient who received an intestinal transplant, so some T cells may come from the graft donor.

This clone was recorded only once. The chain has TRBV19 and TRBJ2-1, with 10 bases fitting TRBD1. CDR3 length: 17 amino acids. V shed 4 bases, J shed 3 bases, and the junction held 9 bases outside the gene matches. Germline V CDR1 and CDR2: LNHDA, SQIVND (reference sequence). CDR3 nucleotides: TGTGCCAGTAGTACGACAGGGGGCGCGGCCTACTACAATGAGCAGTTCTTC. The encoded protein is CASSTTGGAAYYNEQFF. Variable domain in full (rest from reference TRBV19 and TRBJ2-1): DGGITQSPKYLFRKEGQNVTLSCEQNLNHDAMYWYRQDPGQGLRLIYYSQIVNDFQKGDIAEGYSVSREKKESFPLTVTSAQKNPTAFYLCASSTTGGAAYYNEQFFGPGTRLTVL.

J is TRBJ1-1 and V is TRBV2; D is perhaps TRBD1 (6 bases). Per germline, CDR1 SNHLY and CDR2 FYNNEI. There are 13 residues in the CDR3. The V gene lost 6 bases and the J gene lost 1 base, with 9 bases spanning the gap. This chain's CDR3 is CASRTDRNTEAFF. The CDR3, as DNA: TGTGCCAGCAGGACGGACAGGAACACTGAAGCTTTCTTT.

Remarks on this clone: Germline is not matched at one junction end, which may reflect a read error. This rearrangement joins TRBV11-3 to TRBJ2-2; D might be TRBD1 (6 bases). CDR1 is SGHNT, CDR2 YENEEA, per germline. The CDR3 is 14 amino acids. The CDR3 loop reads CASSPGAAPGEPFF. The CDR3 coding sequence is TGTGCCAGCAGCCCAGGGGCTGCCCCCGGGGAGCCGTTTTTT. Full variable domain (rest looked up from reference TRBV11-3 and TRBJ2-2): EAGVVQSPRYKIIEKKQPVAFWCNPISGHNTLYWYLQNLGQGPELLIRYENEEAVDDSQLPKDRFSAERLKGVDSTLKIQPAELGDSAVYLCASSPGAAPGEPFFGEGSRLTVL.

J is TRBJ1-3 and V is TRBV5-6; D not resolved. Germline assignment: CDR1 SGHDT and CDR2 YYEEEE. The CDR3 has 14 amino acids. V dropped 0 bases and J dropped 0 bases, with 4 bases sitting between them. CDR3 nucleotides: TGTGCCAGCAGCTTGGGGGGCTCTGGAAACACCATATATTTT. Translating gives CASSLGGSGNTIYF. Complete variable domain (other parts from reference TRBV5-6 and TRBJ1-3): DAGVTQSPTHLIKTRGQQVTLRCSPKSGHDTVSWYQQALGQGPQFIFQYYEEEERQRGNFPDRFSGHQFPNYSSELNVNALLLGDSALYLCASSLGGSGNTIYFGEGSWLTVV.

The chain has TRBV14 and TRBJ2-1; perhaps D is TRBD1 or TRBD2 (7 bases each). Germline V CDR1 and CDR2: SGHDN, FVKESK. The CDR3 contains 16 residues. Trimming shortened V by 0 bases and J by 6 bases, and 15 bases separated the two germline ends. CDR3 in DNA: TGTGCCAGCAGCCAAGATCGGCAGGGGGGGTTCAATGAGCAGTTCTTC. Translated: CASSQDRQGGFNEQFF.

The chain couples TRBV4-2 to TRBJ2-1; 7 bases line up with TRBD2. This CDR3 spans 16 amino acids. In germline, CDR1 is LGHNA, CDR2 YNFKEQ. With 3 bases clipped from V and 8 bases from J, the junction kept 13 bases outside the gene matches. DNA of the CDR3: TGTGCCAGCAGCCACCCCGTAAGCGGGAATTGGGATGAGCAGTTCTTC. Its protein is CASSHPVSGNWDEQFF.

This clone was seen a few times. This chain uses TRBV9 with TRBJ2-5; TRBD2 matches at 7 bases. CDR1 is SGDLS, CDR2 YYNGEE, per germline. The trim removed 0 bases at V and 2 bases at J, leaving 7 bases unmatched. This CDR3 is built from 16 residues. CDR3 loop: CASSVAGLAVQETQYF. CDR3 bases: TGTGCCAGCAGCGTAGCTGGGCTAGCGGTACAAGAGACCCAGTACTTC.

V is TRBV28 and J is TRBJ1-2; 9 bases line up with TRBD1. Per germline, CDR1 MDHEN and CDR2 SYDVKM. The CDR3 is 20 residues long. J was trimmed by 11 bases and V by 1 base; bases with no gene match: 26. CDR3 amino acids: CASSLFSRRGQGPVKSFYTF. In nucleotides, the CDR3 is TGTGCCAGCAGTTTATTTAGCCGGCGGGGACAGGGACCTGTTAAAAGTTTTTACACCTTC.

V gene TRBV7-8 combines with J gene TRBJ2-3; possibly TRBD2 for D (6 bases). Germline CDR1 is SGHVS and CDR2 is FQNEAQ. CDR3 size: 14 residues. The germline V and J ends were trimmed by 3 bases and 1 base, with 8 bases remaining between them. CDR3 nucleotide sequence: TGTGCCAGCAGCTTCATAGCGGGCACAGATACGCAGTATTTT. The encoded protein is CASSFIAGTDTQYF.

Remarks on this clone: The identical CDR3 is also encoded by other nucleotide sequences in the sample. The CDR3 DNA follows: TGTGCCAGTAGCCACATCTATGAGCGGGGTGTTTACAATGAGCAGTTCTTC. Its translation is CASSHIYERGVYNEQFF. The chain uses TRBV19 and TRBJ2-1, with TRBD2 identical over 7 bases. After removal of 6 bases from V and 4 bases from J, the junction contained 15 bases not matched to a gene. This CDR3 has 17 residues. Germline CDR1 and CDR2: LNHDA and SQIVND (reference sequence).

The gene calls are TRBV7-3 and TRBJ1-1; 10 bases fit TRBD1. Germline V CDR1 and CDR2: SGHTA, FQGTGA. CDR3 size: 15 residues. Losses at the gene ends were 3 bases for V and 4 bases for J; bases not matched to a gene: 5. The CDR3 sequence: CASSLTGGASTEAFF. The CDR3 DNA sequence: TGTGCCAGCAGCTTGACAGGGGGCGCTTCCACTGAAGCTTTCTTT. Looking up the rest from reference TRBV7-3 and TRBJ1-1 gives the full variable domain: GAGVSQTPSNKVTEKGKYVELRCDPISGHTALYWYRQSLGQGPEFLIYFQGTGAADDSGLPNDRFFAVRPEGSVSTLKIQRTERGDSAVYLCASSLTGGASTEAFFGQGTRLTVV.

The genes are TRBV6-1 and TRBJ1-3, with D unclear. In germline, CDR1 is MNHNS, CDR2 SASEGT. CDR3 length equals 15 residues. V lost 6 bases and J lost 0, with 12 bases in between. The DNA of the CDR3 is TGTGCCAGCAGCAAGACCGTGAGCTCTGGAAACACCATATATTTT. Translated: CASSKTVSSGNTIYF.

The V call is TRBV27, the J call TRBJ2-5, with 8 bases identical to TRBD2. CDR3 length: 14 amino acids. Germline CDR1 and CDR2: MNHEY and SMNVEV (reference sequence). Trimming cost V 8 bases and J 4 bases; bases outside gene matches: 9. CDR3 sequence (DNA): TGTGCCAGCCGACCCGGACTAGCTGGAGAGACCCAGTACTTC. It yields the protein CASRPGLAGETQYF.

The chain employs TRBV27 and TRBJ2-1; 11 bases map to TRBD2. The germline gives CDR1 MNHEY, CDR2 SMNVEV (reference sequence). There are 16 residues in the CDR3. Unmatched junction bases numbered 4, after V lost 5 bases and J lost 1 base. The CDR3 bases are TGTGCCAGCAGTCTTTTAGCGGGAGGGTCCTACAATGAGCAGTTCTTC. This gives the protein CASSLLAGGSYNEQFF.

This clone was detected only once. The V call is TRBV9, the J call TRBJ2-4; 8 positions agree with TRBD1. From germline, CDR1 is SGDLS and CDR2 YYNGEE. V lost 3 bases, J lost 9 bases, and 14 bases stayed unmatched. CDR3 size: 16 residues. CDR3 region: CASSAPDRENLGIQYF. For the CDR3, the DNA is TGTGCCAGCAGCGCACCGGACAGGGAGAATCTAGGCATTCAGTACTTC.

This clone was found once. CDR3 nucleotides: TGTGCCAGTAGTATCTATGGGAATGAAGCTTTCTTT. Translation gives CASSIYGNEAFF. This rearrangement joins TRBV19 to TRBJ1-1; D remains unclear. Germline assignment: CDR1 LNHDA and CDR2 SQIVND (reference sequence). CDR3 size: 12 residues. V lost 3 bases and J lost 7, with 9 bases in between.